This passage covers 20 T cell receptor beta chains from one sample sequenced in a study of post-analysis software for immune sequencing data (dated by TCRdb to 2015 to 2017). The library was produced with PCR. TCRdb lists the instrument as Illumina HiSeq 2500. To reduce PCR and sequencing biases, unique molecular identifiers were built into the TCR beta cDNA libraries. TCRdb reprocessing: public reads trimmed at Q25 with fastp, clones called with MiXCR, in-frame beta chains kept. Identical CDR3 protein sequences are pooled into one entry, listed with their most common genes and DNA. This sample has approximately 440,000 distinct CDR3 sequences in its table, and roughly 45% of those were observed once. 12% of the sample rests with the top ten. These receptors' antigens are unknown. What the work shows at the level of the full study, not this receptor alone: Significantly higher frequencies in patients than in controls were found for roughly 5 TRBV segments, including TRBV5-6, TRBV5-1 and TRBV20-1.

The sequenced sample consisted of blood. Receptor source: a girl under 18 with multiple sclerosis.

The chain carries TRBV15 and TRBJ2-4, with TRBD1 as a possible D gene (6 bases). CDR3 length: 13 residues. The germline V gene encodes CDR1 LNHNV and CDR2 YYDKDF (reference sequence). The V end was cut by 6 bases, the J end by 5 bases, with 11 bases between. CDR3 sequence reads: CATRTGTENIQYF. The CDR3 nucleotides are TGTGCCACCAGGACAGGAACGGAAAACATTCAGTACTTC.

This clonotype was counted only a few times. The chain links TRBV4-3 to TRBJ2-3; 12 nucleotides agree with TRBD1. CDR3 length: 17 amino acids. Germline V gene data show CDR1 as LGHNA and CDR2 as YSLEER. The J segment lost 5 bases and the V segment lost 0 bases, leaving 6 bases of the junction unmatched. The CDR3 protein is CASSQDTGTGGIDTQYF. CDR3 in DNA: TGCGCCAGCAGCCAAGACACTGGGACAGGGGGCATAGATACGCAGTATTTT.

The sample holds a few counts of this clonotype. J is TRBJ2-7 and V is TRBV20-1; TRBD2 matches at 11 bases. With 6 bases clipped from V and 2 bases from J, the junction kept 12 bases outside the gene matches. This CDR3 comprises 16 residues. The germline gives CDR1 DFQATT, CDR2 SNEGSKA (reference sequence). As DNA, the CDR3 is TGCAGTGCAAACCCGGGACTAGCGGCATCGCCCTACGAGCAGTACTTC. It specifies CSANPGLAASPYEQYF.

The CDR3 DNA reads TGTGCCAGCAGCGGGATTAGCCCGGGATATGGCTACACCTTC. Translating it yields CASSGISPGYGYTF. The V gene is TRBV7-8, the J gene TRBJ1-2; no definite D call. Germline values: CDR1 SGHVS, CDR2 FQNEAQ. V was cut by 5 bases and J by 5 bases, with 15 bases left in between. This CDR3 spans 14 amino acids.

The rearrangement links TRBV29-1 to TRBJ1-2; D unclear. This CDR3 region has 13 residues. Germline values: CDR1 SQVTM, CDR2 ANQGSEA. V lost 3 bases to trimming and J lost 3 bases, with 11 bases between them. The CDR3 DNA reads TGCAGCGTTGACCGACGGAGTGACTATGGCTACACCTTC. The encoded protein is CSVDRRSDYGYTF.

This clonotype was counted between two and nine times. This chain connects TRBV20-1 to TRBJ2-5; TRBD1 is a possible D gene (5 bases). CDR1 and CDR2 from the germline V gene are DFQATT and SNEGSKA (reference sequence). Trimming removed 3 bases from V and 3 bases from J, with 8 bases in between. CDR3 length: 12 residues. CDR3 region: CSARGLEETQYF. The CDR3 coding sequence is TGCAGTGCTAGGGGGCTGGAAGAGACCCAGTACTTC.

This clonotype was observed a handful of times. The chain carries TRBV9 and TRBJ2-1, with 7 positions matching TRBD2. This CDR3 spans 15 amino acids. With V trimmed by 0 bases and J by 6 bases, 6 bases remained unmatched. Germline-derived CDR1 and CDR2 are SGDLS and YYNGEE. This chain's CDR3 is CASSVEPSGGNEQFF. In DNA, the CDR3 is TGTGCCAGCAGCGTAGAACCTAGCGGTGGCAATGAGCAGTTCTTC.

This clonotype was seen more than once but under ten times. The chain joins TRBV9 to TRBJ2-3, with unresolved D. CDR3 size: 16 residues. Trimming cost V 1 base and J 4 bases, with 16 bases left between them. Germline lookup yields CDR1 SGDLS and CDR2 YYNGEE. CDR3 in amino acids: CASSVSAGLGSDTQYF. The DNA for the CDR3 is TGTGCCAGCAGCGTATCCGCCGGGTTAGGGTCAGATACGCAGTATTTT.

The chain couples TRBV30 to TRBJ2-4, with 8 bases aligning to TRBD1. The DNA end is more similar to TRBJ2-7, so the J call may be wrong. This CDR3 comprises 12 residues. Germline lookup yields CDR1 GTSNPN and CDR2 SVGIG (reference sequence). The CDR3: CAWSQDRVEQYF. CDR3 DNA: TGTGCCTGGAGTCAGGACAGGGTCGAGCAGTACTTC.

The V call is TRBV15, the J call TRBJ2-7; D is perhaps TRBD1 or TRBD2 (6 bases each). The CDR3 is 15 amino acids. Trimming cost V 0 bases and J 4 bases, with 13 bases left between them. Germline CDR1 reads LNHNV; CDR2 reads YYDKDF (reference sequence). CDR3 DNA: TGTGCCACCAGCAGAGATCGGGGGCACGGGTACGAGCAGTACTTC. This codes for CATSRDRGHGYEQYF.

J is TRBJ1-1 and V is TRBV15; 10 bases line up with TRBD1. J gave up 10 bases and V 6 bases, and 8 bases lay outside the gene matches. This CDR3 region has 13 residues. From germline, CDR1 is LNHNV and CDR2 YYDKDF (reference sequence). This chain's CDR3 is CATRRRQGARAFF. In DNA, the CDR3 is TGTGCCACCAGACGTAGACAGGGGGCACGAGCTTTCTTT.

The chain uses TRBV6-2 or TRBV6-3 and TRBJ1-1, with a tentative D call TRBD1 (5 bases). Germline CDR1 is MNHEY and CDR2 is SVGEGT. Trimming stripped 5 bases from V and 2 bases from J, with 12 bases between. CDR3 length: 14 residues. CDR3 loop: CASSQTGLNTEAFF. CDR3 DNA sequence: TGTGCCAGCAGTCAAACGGGACTCAACACTGAAGCTTTCTTT.

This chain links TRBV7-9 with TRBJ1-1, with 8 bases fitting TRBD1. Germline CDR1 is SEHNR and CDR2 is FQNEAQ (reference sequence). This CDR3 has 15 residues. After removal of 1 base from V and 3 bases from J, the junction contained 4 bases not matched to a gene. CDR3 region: CASSLGDRSHTEAFF. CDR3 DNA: TGTGCCAGCAGCTTAGGGGACAGGAGCCACACTGAAGCTTTCTTT. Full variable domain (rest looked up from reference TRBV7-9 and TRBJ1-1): DTGVSQNPRHKITKRGQNVTFRCDPISEHNRLYWYRQTLGQGPEFLTYFQNEAQLEKSRLLSDRFSAERPKGSFSTLEIQRTEQGDSAMYLCASSLGDRSHTEAFFGQGTRLTVV.

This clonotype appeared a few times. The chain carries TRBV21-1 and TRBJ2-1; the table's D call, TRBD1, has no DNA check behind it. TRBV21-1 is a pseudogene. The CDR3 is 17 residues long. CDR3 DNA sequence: TGTGCCAGCAGCACCCCCTCTCCCTCGTTCTCCTACAATGAGCAGTTCTTC. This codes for CASSTPSPSFSYNEQFF.

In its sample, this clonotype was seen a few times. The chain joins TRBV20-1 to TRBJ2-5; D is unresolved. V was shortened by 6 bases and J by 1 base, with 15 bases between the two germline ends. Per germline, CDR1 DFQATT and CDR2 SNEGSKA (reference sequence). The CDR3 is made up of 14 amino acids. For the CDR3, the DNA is TGCAGTGCCTACCCTCTTAGGTCCCAAGAGACCCAGTACTTC. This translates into CSAYPLRSQETQYF.

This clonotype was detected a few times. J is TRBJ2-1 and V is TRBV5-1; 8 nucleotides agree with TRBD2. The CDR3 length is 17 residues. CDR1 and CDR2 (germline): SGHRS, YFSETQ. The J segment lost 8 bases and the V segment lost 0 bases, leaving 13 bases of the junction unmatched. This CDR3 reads CASSLEPSRTSFYEQFF. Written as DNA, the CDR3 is TGCGCCAGCAGCTTGGAACCCTCAAGGACTAGCTTTTATGAGCAGTTCTTC.

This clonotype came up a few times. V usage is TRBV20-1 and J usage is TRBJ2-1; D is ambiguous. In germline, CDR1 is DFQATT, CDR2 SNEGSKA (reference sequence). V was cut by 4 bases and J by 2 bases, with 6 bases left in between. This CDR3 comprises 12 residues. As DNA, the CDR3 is TGCAGTGCTAAAGCGACCTACAATGAGCAGTTCTTC. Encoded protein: CSAKATYNEQFF.

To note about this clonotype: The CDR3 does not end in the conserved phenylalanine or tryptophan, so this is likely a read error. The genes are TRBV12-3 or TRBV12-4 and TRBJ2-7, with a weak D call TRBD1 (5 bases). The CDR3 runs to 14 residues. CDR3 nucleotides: TGTGCCAGCAGCTTAGGACAAAACTCCTACGAGCAGTACCTC. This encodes CASSLGQNSYEQYL.

CDR3 residues: CAIRAWSRGEDYTF. Written as DNA, the CDR3 is TGTGCCATCAGGGCATGGTCTAGGGGCGAAGACTACACCTTC. The V gene is TRBV10-3, the J gene TRBJ1-2, with D tentatively TRBD1 (5 bases). The V end lost 6 bases, the J end lost 10 bases, and 21 bases lay between the germline ends. The CDR3 contains 14 residues. In germline, CDR1 is ENHRY, CDR2 SYGVKD.

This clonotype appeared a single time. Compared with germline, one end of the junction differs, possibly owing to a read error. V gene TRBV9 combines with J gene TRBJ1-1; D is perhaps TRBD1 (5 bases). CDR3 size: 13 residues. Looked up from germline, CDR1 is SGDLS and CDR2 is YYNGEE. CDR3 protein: CASSVRVDTEGFF. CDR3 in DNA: TGTGCCAGCAGCGTCAGGGTGGACACTGAAGGTTTCTTT.